This paragraph reports one TCR beta chain. The target antigen is unknown. This sample is part of a study of T cell responses to AZD1222 COVID-19 vaccine. Overall study context: Second doses at about 4 or about 12 weeks were pooled. Findings of the study overall: Clonal diversity may have been underestimated in mostly white British donors.

The repertoire was sequenced with immunoSEQ multiplex PCR; TCRdb's copy has only in-frame clones and lacks some. The sample holds about 100,000 clones; about 88% are singletons and the top ten take 4% to 6%. With 1 base clipped from V and 4 bases from J, the junction kept 0 bases outside the gene matches. Germline V lookup: CDR1 SGHTA, CDR2 FQGNSA. The CDR3 runs to 14 residues. The sequence derives from an adult in good health. The material sequenced was peripheral blood, taken on day 0 of AZD1222 vaccination. The V gene is TRBV7-2, the J gene TRBJ2-5; TRBD2 matches 10 bases. CDR3 in amino acids: CASSLGTSGETQYF. Here the CDR3 DNA reads TGTGCCAGCAGCTTAGGGACTAGCGGAGAGACCCAGTACTTC. The full variable domain, completed using reference TRBV7-2 and TRBJ2-5, is GAGVSQSPSNKVTEKGKDVELRCDPISGHTALYWYRQSLGQGLEFLIYFQGNSAPDKSGLPSDRFSAERTGGSVSTLTIQRTQQEDSAVYLCASSLGTSGETQYFGPGTRLLVL.